This paragraph covers one TCR beta chain sequence. Amplification of TCR beta CDR3 regions used RNA as the template. During a first-round RT-PCR of the TCR CDR3, the HTBI primer set was used. One entry per CDR3 protein results from TCRdb running MiXCR on the multiplex PCR reads. The data show under 350,000 distinct CDR3 sequences, approximately 13% seen once. This CDR3 has 15 residues. Germline V gives CDR1 MDHEN, CDR2 SYDVKM. The V and J ends lost 2 bases and 8 bases respectively, with 16 bases between them. This sample is drawn from a study of T cells in Graves' hyperthyroidism and ophthalmopathy. The chain employs TRBV28 and TRBJ2-1; tentatively, D is TRBD2 (6 bases). This TCR was sampled from a woman between 40 and 50 years old with Graves' hyperthyroidism. The sequenced sample consisted of blood. The CDR3 coding sequence is TGTGCCAGCAGTTTACGCGGAGGACCGGGGGATGAGCAGTTCTTC. It translates to CASSLRGGPGDEQFF.